This TCR beta chain is from a study of blood T cell repertoires in COVID-19 (dated by TCRdb to the early 2020s). In terms of the full investigation: Collaborator samples came from the United States, Italy and Spain and covered acute and convalescent phases of COVID-19. The material from the prospective study consisted of cDNA or gDNA derived from T cells, B-cell-depleted T cells, or PBMCs. The dataset comprised deeply sampled blood TCRbeta repertoires from subjects exposed to, actively infected with, or recovered from COVID-19. The repertoires were released in a freely available public database intended as a resource for research on the immune response to SARS-CoV-2. The samples were drawn from the first 160 participants of the ongoing ImmuneRACE study and from 1,254 subjects provided by 6 global collaborators. The sample metadata nearly always contained a de-identified subject ID, COVID-19 status, age in years and sex. Where available, HLA class I and class II types were taken from metadata supplied by the sample provider and were not determined by assay-based typing. What the work shows at the level of the full study, not this receptor alone: The amount of clinical and demographic metadata varied by source and participant and was provided uncurated.

According to the germline V gene, CDR1 reads MNHNS and CDR2 reads SASEGT. The CDR3 covers 14 residues, taking in both the cysteine and the phenylalanine. This entry keeps only the CDR3 DNA: 42 bases, framed from base 1. The germline V and J ends show losses of 3 bases and 2 bases respectively, and no gene match explains 4 bases of the junction. Note on this clone: No antigen is known for it. No base-level quality is on record; no much larger clone is a single base apart.

TCRbeta CDR3 regions were amplified from genomic DNA using the immunoSEQ Assay, a bias-controlled multiplex PCR. The study's own analysis went as follows. The number of nucleated cells in each sample was estimated from the amplification of reference gene primers within the assay. Sequence reads were collapsed and filtered to measure the absolute abundance of every unique TCRbeta CDR3 rearrangement. For each sample, productive Simpson clonality was calculated as the square root of Simpson's diversity index across productive rearrangements. The source is immuneACCESS, and TCRdb retained only in-frame sequences with V and J called. Part of the clones is not carried over; for the studies checked, unresolved V genes explain less than half of this, and the remainder is unexplained. That table gives V, J and clone size, and the DNA gave D and trimming. For this sample the table gives roughly 200,000 clones, of which approximately 90% were detected only once. Approximately 6.2% of the sample goes to the ten largest clones.

Samples from volunteer blood donors who had recovered from COVID-19 were contributed by a second Seattle source. The collaborating institutions used their own protocols to collect whole blood in K2EDTA tubes. For TCRbeta analysis, collaborator samples were shipped as frozen whole blood, as isolated PBMCs, or as DNA extracted from either sample type. The sequenced sample was peripheral blood. The chain employs TRBV6-1 and TRBJ2-7; 7 of the junction bases match TRBD1. This clonotype was sampled from a man aged 60 to 69 who had recovered from COVID-19. Here is the DNA: TGTGCCAGCAGTGAGGGGGACAGTACCTACGAGCAGTACTTC. This gives the protein CASSEGDSTYEQYF.